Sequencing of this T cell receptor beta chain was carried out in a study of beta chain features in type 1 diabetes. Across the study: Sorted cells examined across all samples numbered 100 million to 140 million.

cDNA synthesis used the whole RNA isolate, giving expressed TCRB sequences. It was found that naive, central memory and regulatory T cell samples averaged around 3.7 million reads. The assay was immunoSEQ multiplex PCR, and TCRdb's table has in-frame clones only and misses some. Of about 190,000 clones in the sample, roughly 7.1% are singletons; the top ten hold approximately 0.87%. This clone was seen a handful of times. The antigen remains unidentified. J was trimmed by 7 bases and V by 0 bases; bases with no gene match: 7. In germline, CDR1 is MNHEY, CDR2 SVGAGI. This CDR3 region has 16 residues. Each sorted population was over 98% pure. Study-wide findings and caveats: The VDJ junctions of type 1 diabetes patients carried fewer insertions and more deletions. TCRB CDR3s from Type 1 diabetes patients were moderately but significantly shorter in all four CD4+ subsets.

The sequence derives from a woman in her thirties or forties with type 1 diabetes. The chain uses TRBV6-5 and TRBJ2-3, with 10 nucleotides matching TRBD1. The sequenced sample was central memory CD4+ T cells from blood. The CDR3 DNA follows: TGTGCCAGCAGTTACTCGACAGGGGGCACGGCGAATACGCAGTATTTT. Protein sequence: CASSYSTGGTANTQYF.